These 16 T cell receptor beta chains were all obtained from the same sample, sequenced in a study of T cell repertoires in cytomegalovirus infection. In TCRdb, the reads were re-called with MiXCR into one record per CDR3 protein. The top ten hold roughly 9% of the sample, which has about 400,000 distinct CDR3 sequences, roughly 18% seen once. Material for sequencing was PBMCs. The receptors originated from a human donor in good health (CMV status not recorded). Some clones in this sample may be carry-over from other donors' samples.

This clonotype showed up just a few times. The gene calls are TRBV28 and TRBJ2-1; 10 bases match TRBD2. Trimming removed 1 base from V and 8 bases from J; junction bases left unmatched: 8. CDR1 is MDHEN, CDR2 SYDVKM, per germline. CDR3 length: 16 amino acids. The CDR3, as DNA: TGTGCCAGCAGTTTATTTTTAAGCGGGGGGGCCCATGAGCAGTTCTTC. It codes for CASSLFLSGGAHEQFF.

There are a few counts of this clonotype. This rearrangement joins TRBV11-2 to TRBJ2-1, with TRBD2 matching over 9 bases. Germline V gene lookup returns CDR1 SGHAT and CDR2 FQNNGV. The J segment lost 12 bases and the V segment lost 4 bases, leaving 10 bases of the junction unmatched. The CDR3 spans 14 residues. This chain's CDR3 is CASSSWASGILQFF. As DNA, the CDR3 is TGTGCCAGCAGCTCCTGGGCTAGCGGGATTCTGCAGTTCTTC.

J is TRBJ1-6 and V is TRBV15; maybe TRBD1 (5 bases). Trimming pared 0 bases from V and 5 bases from J, leaving 14 bases between. Germline V lookup: CDR1 LNHNV, CDR2 YYDKDF (reference sequence). There are 17 residues in the CDR3. CDR3 coding DNA: TGTGCCACCAGCAGAGAGCCCATCCCGGGGGATAATTCACCCCTCCACTTT. Encoded protein: CATSREPIPGDNSPLHF.

This chain joins TRBV18 and TRBJ1-1; tentatively, D is TRBD1 (5 bases). Germline V CDR1 and CDR2: KGHSH, LQKENI. The CDR3 is 11 amino acids. The V end lost 5 bases, the J end lost 8 bases, and 9 bases lay between the germline ends. CDR3 protein: CASSGTDEAFF. DNA for the CDR3: TGTGCCAGCTCAGGGACCGACGAAGCTTTCTTT.

This clonotype was found many times. This chain uses TRBV7-2 with TRBJ2-1; perhaps TRBD2 as D (6 bases). The CDR3 consists of 15 residues. Germline V gene data show CDR1 as SGHTA and CDR2 as FQGNSA. V was shortened by 5 bases and J by 5 bases, with 16 bases between the two germline ends. CDR3 sequence (DNA): TGTGCCAGCAGCACCCAAGGCGGGGAAAACAATGAGCAGTTCTTC. Protein product: CASSTQGGENNEQFF.

This clonotype was counted a few times. This rearrangement joins TRBV6-2 or TRBV6-3 to TRBJ2-1, with a possible D match to TRBD1 (7 bases). This CDR3 spans 20 amino acids. The ends were cut back, 2 bases at V and 1 base at J, with 24 bases in the middle. Germline CDR1 and CDR2: MNHEY and SVGEGT. The CDR3 region is CASSYTTDREAVVSYNEQFF. CDR3 coding DNA: TGTGCCAGCAGTTACACTACAGACAGGGAGGCGGTAGTATCCTACAATGAGCAGTTCTTC.

This clonotype was picked up a small number of times. The chain joins TRBV2 to TRBJ1-4; D gene ambiguous. The CDR3 is 14 amino acids. Germline V gene sequence: CDR1 SNHLY, CDR2 FYNNEI. V was cut by 6 bases and J by 7 bases, with 15 bases left in between. For the CDR3, the DNA is TGTGCCAGCAGACGTTCGGCAGACTTTGAAAAACTGTTTTTT. Translated: CASRRSADFEKLFF.

Details on this clonotype: One end of the junction does not line up with germline, which may come from a read error. V is TRBV7-9 and J is TRBJ2-3; no definite D call. The CDR3 loop spans 13 amino acids. The V gene's germline CDR1 is SEHNR and CDR2 FQNEAQ (reference sequence). CDR3 in amino acids: CASSLSERDTQYF. The DNA for the CDR3 is TGTGCCAGTAGCTTATCGGAGCGAGATACGCAGTATTTT.

The table lists this clonotype with a few counts. CDR3 bases: TGTGCCAGCAGCTTAGTCGGGACAGGGGGTTTCTACGAGCAGTACTTC. This translates into CASSLVGTGGFYEQYF. The chain uses TRBV7-6 and TRBJ2-7, with 11 bases fitting TRBD1. CDR1 is SGHVS, CDR2 FNYEAQ, per germline. V lost 1 base to trimming and J lost 3 bases; unmatched junction nucleotides: 5. The CDR3 is 16 amino acids.

This clonotype has just a few counts. The chain is built from TRBV7-8 and TRBJ2-5; tentatively, D is TRBD1 (6 bases). V shed 5 bases and J shed 7 bases, with 14 bases lying between them. The CDR3 is 13 residues long. Germline lookup yields CDR1 SGHVS and CDR2 FQNEAQ. The CDR3, as DNA: TGTGCCAGCAGCCCCGGAGTCAGGGGGACCCAGTACTTC. Protein: CASSPGVRGTQYF.

The table lists this clonotype with a few counts. V usage is TRBV7-9 and J usage is TRBJ2-5, with D possibly being TRBD1 (6 bases). The CDR3 runs 14 residues. Trimming pared 5 bases from V and 1 base from J, leaving 11 bases between. The germline V gene has CDR1 SEHNR and CDR2 FQNEAQ (reference sequence). The CDR3 reads CASSLTRGQETQYF. DNA of the CDR3: TGTGCCAGCAGCCTCACCAGGGGCCAAGAGACCCAGTACTTC.

The chain uses TRBV5-1 and TRBJ2-1; weak D call: TRBD2 (5 bases). The CDR3 has 13 amino acids. V was shortened by 7 bases and J by 7 bases, with 15 bases between the two germline ends. In germline, CDR1 is SGHRS, CDR2 YFSETQ. The CDR3 region has the DNA TGCGCCAGCGCACCGGAGGTAGCTAATGAGCAGTTCTTC. Its translation is CASAPEVANEQFF.

This clonotype has more than one count but fewer than ten. This chain joins TRBV11-2 and TRBJ2-5; TRBD2 matches at 8 bases. V lost 5 bases to trimming and J lost 8 bases; unmatched junction nucleotides: 16. Germline V gene lookup returns CDR1 SGHAT and CDR2 FQNNGV. CDR3 length equals 16 residues. The CDR3 DNA reads as TGTGCCAGCAGCGCGGACACTAGCGGATTAGGGTTAACCCAGTACTTC. Protein product: CASSADTSGLGLTQYF.

The rearrangement links TRBV7-6 to TRBJ2-7; 10 bases are shared with TRBD2. CDR3 size: 15 residues. V shed 5 bases and J 12 bases; nucleotides not matched to a gene: 16. The germline CDR1 and CDR2 sequences are SGHVS and FNYEAQ. CDR3 sequence: CASSGFRASGRSRYF. CDR3 DNA sequence: TGTGCCAGCAGCGGTTTTCGGGCTAGCGGGAGATCTCGGTACTTC.

This chain links TRBV20-1 with TRBJ2-2; 7 bases map to TRBD1. CDR1 and CDR2 from the germline V gene are DFQATT and SNEGSKA (reference sequence). The V gene end was trimmed by 5 bases and the J gene end by 7 bases; junction bases not matched to a gene: 13. The CDR3 is 15 amino acids. The CDR3 bases are TGCAGTGCTGGTTCCCGACAGGGTGTTTACGGGGAGCTGTTTTTT. Its translation is CSAGSRQGVYGELFF.

The V call is TRBV20-1, the J call TRBJ2-7; TRBD2 is a possible D gene (6 bases). Trimming took off 6 bases at V and 1 base at J, with 13 bases between the two ends. The CDR3 is 13 residues long. Germline CDR1 reads DFQATT; CDR2 reads SNEGSKA (reference sequence). CDR3 protein: CSAGSLASYEQYF. In DNA, the CDR3 is TGCAGTGCCGGGAGCTTAGCGTCCTACGAGCAGTACTTC.